The 29 T cell receptor beta chains below all came from one sample that was sequenced in a study of cytomegalovirus exposure and HLA in healthy donors. Use of 60 Vbeta and 13 Jbeta primers characterized the PCR. Assay: immunoSEQ multiplex PCR; the TCRdb copy retains only in-frame clones and omits some. The data show approximately 150,000 clones, around 82% seen once. The sequencing sample was made of PBMCs. The receptors shown here come from a man aged 50-59 years in good health and CMV-seropositive.

V usage is TRBV9 and J usage is TRBJ2-7, with 8 bases fitting TRBD2. CDR1 is SGDLS and CDR2 is YYNGEE in the germline V gene. This CDR3 region has 15 residues. With 3 bases clipped from V and 0 bases from J, the junction kept 5 bases outside the gene matches. CDR3 DNA sequence: TGTGCCAGCAGCGCAGTAGCGGGGTCCTCCTACGAGCAGTACTTC. Translating it yields CASSAVAGSSYEQYF. The full variable domain, rest sourced from reference TRBV9 and TRBJ2-7, is DSGVTQTPKHLITATGQRVTLRCSPRSGDLSVYWYQQSLDQGLQFLIQYYNGEERAKGNILERFSAQQFPDLHSELNLSSLELGDSALYFCASSAVAGSSYEQYFGPGTRLTVT.

The gene calls are TRBV7-9 and TRBJ2-7; possibly TRBD1 for D (6 bases). The V gene lost 8 bases and the J gene lost 5 bases, with 19 bases spanning the gap. The CDR3 runs 14 residues. The germline V gene encodes CDR1 SEHNR and CDR2 FQNEAQ (reference sequence). The CDR3 nucleotides read TGTGCCAGCTCCACCCCGGACAGACTCCACGAGCAGTACTTC. Translating it yields CASSTPDRLHEQYF.

This clone appeared a single time. The gene calls are TRBV9 and TRBJ2-5; D is unclear. Germline V gene sequence: CDR1 SGDLS, CDR2 YYNGEE. This CDR3 is 14 amino acids long. Trimming shortened V by 4 bases and J by 1 base, and 11 bases separated the two germline ends. The CDR3 loop is CASSSPRFQETQYF. The DNA of the CDR3 is TGTGCCAGCAGCTCCCCGAGGTTCCAAGAGACCCAGTACTTC.

V usage is TRBV19 and J usage is TRBJ1-2; a possible D gene is TRBD1 (5 bases). The germline V gene encodes CDR1 LNHDA and CDR2 SQIVND (reference sequence). Deletions cut 7 bases from V and 5 bases from J, with 14 bases between. The CDR3 covers 13 residues. The CDR3 region has the DNA TGTGCCAGTAACCTAGAGGGGACTTATGGCTACACCTTC. Translating gives CASNLEGTYGYTF.

This chain uses TRBV4-3 with TRBJ2-3, with 7 bases lining up with TRBD1. After removal of 0 bases from V and 3 bases from J, the junction contained 6 bases not matched to a gene. The length of the CDR3 is 16 residues. Germline CDR1 and CDR2: LGHNA and YSLEER. The CDR3: CASSQDDGTVTDTQYF. The CDR3 DNA reads TGCGCCAGCAGCCAAGATGACGGGACAGTTACAGATACGCAGTATTTT.

The sample holds a few counts of this clone. The chain joins TRBV7-9 to TRBJ1-1; a weak D match, TRBD1 (6 bases). V was shortened by 1 base and J by 1 base, with 13 bases between the two germline ends. CDR3 length: 16 amino acids. Germline V gene sequence: CDR1 SEHNR, CDR2 FQNEAQ (reference sequence). Here the CDR3 DNA reads TGTGCCAGCAGCTTAGAGGGGGACCTAACGAACACTGAAGCTTTCTTT. Its protein product is CASSLEGDLTNTEAFF.

This clone was recorded only once. The chain joins TRBV30 to TRBJ2-5; possibly TRBD1 for D (6 bases). Germline CDR1 and CDR2: GTSNPN and SVGIG (reference sequence). This CDR3 has 14 residues. V lost 3 bases and J lost 1, with 12 bases in between. CDR3 sequence reads: CAWRYQGRQETQYF. DNA for the CDR3: TGTGCCTGGAGGTATCAGGGGCGCCAAGAGACCCAGTACTTC.

This chain joins TRBV2 and TRBJ1-1, with 10 positions matching TRBD1. The ends lost 10 bases at V and 3 bases at J; junction bases unmatched: 8. The CDR3 is 14 amino acids. Germline V CDR1 and CDR2: SNHLY, FYNNEI. DNA of the CDR3: TGTGCCACCATACGGGACAGGGGCGACACTGAAGCTTTCTTT. This gives the protein CATIRDRGDTEAFF.

This clone was seen only a few times. The V gene is TRBV7-9, the J gene TRBJ2-3, with a weak D call TRBD2 (6 bases). Trimming pared 0 bases from V and 4 bases from J, leaving 14 bases between. Looked up from germline, CDR1 is SEHNR and CDR2 is FQNEAQ (reference sequence). The CDR3 extends over 16 amino acids. DNA of the CDR3: TGTGCCAGCAGCTTAGCTTGGGGGGTAGGCGCAGATACGCAGTATTTT. Translated, it gives CASSLAWGVGADTQYF.

This clone was seen repeatedly, ten times or more. The genes are TRBV6-5 and TRBJ2-6, with no clear D. The V end lost 3 bases, the J end lost 2 bases, and 8 bases lay between the germline ends. CDR3 length: 15 amino acids. Germline V gene data show CDR1 as MNHEY and CDR2 as SVGAGI. CDR3 coding DNA: TGTGCCAGCAGTTATTCCCAGGCTGGGGCCAACGTCCTGACTTTC. Translating it yields CASSYSQAGANVLTF.

The chain joins TRBV30 to TRBJ1-5; 8 nucleotides align to TRBD1. The length of the CDR3 is 14 residues. CDR1 is GTSNPN, CDR2 SVGIG, per germline (reference sequence). The V segment lost 3 bases and the J segment 0 bases; nucleotides outside the gene matches: 1. CDR3 protein: CAWRGTGSNQPQHF. In DNA, the CDR3 is TGTGCCTGGAGAGGGACAGGTAGCAATCAGCCCCAGCATTTT.

This clone was observed a single time. J is TRBJ1-4 and V is TRBV9; possible D gene TRBD1, 6 bases. Germline lookup yields CDR1 SGDLS and CDR2 YYNGEE. The CDR3 loop spans 13 amino acids. Trimming left V 3 bases short and J 7 bases short, with 10 bases between. DNA for the CDR3: TGTGCCAGCAGCGACGGGGGGGCTGAAAAACTGTTTTTT. It is translated as CASSDGGAEKLFF.

V is TRBV6-1 and J is TRBJ2-3, with TRBD1 matching over 9 bases. Trimming took 6 bases from V and 5 from J; bases not matched to a gene: 9. This CDR3 is built from 15 residues. Per the germline V gene, CDR1 is MNHNS and CDR2 is SASEGT. The DNA for the CDR3 is TGTGCCAGCAGCTGGAGGACAGGGGAAGGAGATACGCAGTATTTT. It translates to CASSWRTGEGDTQYF.

J is TRBJ2-1 and V is TRBV6-6; 8 positions match TRBD2. Germline assignment: CDR1 MNHNY and CDR2 SVGAGI (reference sequence). V was clipped by 11 bases and J by 4 bases; unmatched bases: 10. The CDR3 runs 14 residues. CDR3 sequence reads: CASTRTGGYNEQFF. The CDR3 DNA is TGTGCCTCTACTCGTACGGGAGGGTACAATGAGCAGTTCTTC.

J is TRBJ2-7 and V is TRBV29-1; 7 bases agree with TRBD1. The CDR3 spans 14 residues. Trimming at V came to 3 bases and at J to 3 bases, leaving 8 bases not matched to a gene. Germline V gives CDR1 SQVTM, CDR2 ANQGSEA. The CDR3 nucleotides are TGCAGCGTTGACGTAGGGGGCGCAGGCTACGAGCAGTACTTC. Encoded protein: CSVDVGGAGYEQYF.

The CDR3 loop is CASSGGLRFAQPQHF. DNA for the CDR3: TGTGCCAGCAGTGGGGGACTAAGGTTTGCTCAGCCCCAGCATTTT. The gene calls are TRBV2 and TRBJ1-5, with a possible D match to TRBD1 (5 bases). Germline loops: CDR1 SNHLY, CDR2 FYNNEI. Trimming took off 4 bases at V and 6 bases at J, with 16 bases between the two ends. This CDR3 spans 15 amino acids. Variable domain in full (rest from reference TRBV2 and TRBJ1-5): EPEVTQTPSHQVTQMGQEVILRCVPISNHLYFYWYRQILGQKVEFLVSFYNNEISEKSEIFDDQFSVERPDGSNFTLKIRSTKLEDSAMYFCASSGGLRFAQPQHFGDGTRLSIL.

The rearrangement joins TRBV7-2 to TRBJ2-3; possibly TRBD2 for D (6 bases). Germline CDR1 SGHTA, CDR2 FQGNSA. The CDR3 has 13 residues. With 5 bases removed from V and 4 bases from J, the gap between germline ends came to 10 bases. Here the CDR3 DNA reads TGTGCCAGCAGCGGCCAGCGGGCAGATACGCAGTATTTT. This translates into CASSGQRADTQYF.

V gene TRBV9 combines with J gene TRBJ2-7; 7 nucleotides match TRBD1. With V trimmed by 1 base and J by 3 bases, 10 bases remained unmatched. The germline gives CDR1 SGDLS, CDR2 YYNGEE. The CDR3 has 16 residues. Here the CDR3 DNA reads TGTGCCAGCAGCGTAAACCGGGACAGTGACCTCTACGAGCAGTACTTC. Its protein product is CASSVNRDSDLYEQYF.

This clone was observed a handful of times. The chain has TRBV5-1 and TRBJ1-4; no firm D call. The germline gives CDR1 SGHRS, CDR2 YFSETQ. V lost 0 bases and J lost 7, with 13 bases in between. The CDR3 covers 15 residues. In DNA, the CDR3 is TGCGCCAGCAGCTTGGGAGCTGGGAGGAGTGAAAAACTGTTTTTT. It is translated as CASSLGAGRSEKLFF. The whole variable domain, remainder taken from reference TRBV5-1 and TRBJ1-4, is KAGVTQTPRYLIKTRGQQVTLSCSPISGHRSVSWYQQTPGQGLQFLFEYFSETQRNKGNFPGRFSGRQFSNSRSEMNVSTLELGDSALYLCASSLGAGRSEKLFFGSGTQLSVL.

The chain uses TRBV30 and TRBJ1-6, with TRBD1 identical over 11 bases. J was trimmed by 9 bases and V by 1 base; bases with no gene match: 5. Germline loops: CDR1 GTSNPN, CDR2 SVGIG (reference sequence). CDR3 length: 15 amino acids. The CDR3 sequence is CAWSGRDRGTSPLHF. For the CDR3, the DNA is TGTGCCTGGAGTGGCCGGGACAGGGGGACTTCACCCCTCCACTTT.

This clone was seen only once. The germline gene is not matched at one end of the junction; a read error may be the cause. The gene calls are TRBV7-9 and TRBJ1-1, with D possibly being TRBD1 (5 bases). The CDR3 runs 15 residues. Germline assignment: CDR1 SEHNR and CDR2 FQNEAQ (reference sequence). CDR3 bases: TGTTCCAGCAGCTCGTGGGGGGATGAGAACACTGAAGCTTTCTTT. Protein sequence: CSSSSWGDENTEAFF.

The V gene is TRBV6-6, the J gene TRBJ1-5, with 7 bases fitting TRBD1. Germline CDR1 and CDR2: MNHNY and SVGAGI (reference sequence). This CDR3 has 15 amino acids. V lost 0 bases and J lost 6; bases outside the gene matches: 5. CDR3: CASSYSQGEGQPQHF. The CDR3 bases are TGTGCCAGCAGTTACTCTCAGGGGGAAGGTCAGCCCCAGCATTTT.

The chain joins TRBV7-3 to TRBJ2-7; 7 bases are a match to TRBD1. The CDR3 spans 14 residues. V lost 0 bases, J lost 4 bases, and 3 bases stayed unmatched. From germline, CDR1 is SGHTA and CDR2 FQGTGA. CDR3 nucleotide sequence: TGTGCCAGCAGCTTAACAGGGGGCGGGTACGAGCAGTACTTC. It is translated as CASSLTGGGYEQYF.

V usage is TRBV19 and J usage is TRBJ1-4, with 11 bases aligning to TRBD1. The CDR3 is 17 residues long. CDR1 is LNHDA, CDR2 SQIVND, per germline (reference sequence). V shed 4 bases and J 5 bases; nucleotides not matched to a gene: 9. For the CDR3, the DNA is TGTGCCAGTAGTAGCCTTCGATGGGACAGGGGGAATGAAAAACTGTTTTTT. Translating it yields CASSSLRWDRGNEKLFF.

This sequence joins TRBV7-9 and TRBJ1-2, with D tentatively TRBD1 (5 bases). Deletions cut 3 bases from V and 1 base from J, with 9 bases between. This CDR3 spans 14 amino acids. Germline values: CDR1 SEHNR, CDR2 FQNEAQ (reference sequence). The CDR3 coding sequence is TGTGCCAGCAGCTTCGCAGGGTTTAACTATGGCTACACCTTC. Translation gives CASSFAGFNYGYTF.

The chain carries TRBV7-3 and TRBJ2-3, with 8 bases matching TRBD2. V lost 6 bases and J lost 4; bases outside the gene matches: 9. Germline values: CDR1 SGHTA, CDR2 FQGTGA. This CDR3 contains 15 residues. CDR3 loop: CASRPRGGRADTQYF. CDR3 bases: TGTGCCAGCAGACCTCGGGGGGGCCGCGCAGATACGCAGTATTTT. Full variable domain (remainder filled in from reference TRBV7-3 and TRBJ2-3): GAGVSQTPSNKVTEKGKYVELRCDPISGHTALYWYRQSLGQGPEFLIYFQGTGAADDSGLPNDRFFAVRPEGSVSTLKIQRTERGDSAVYLCASRPRGGRADTQYFGPGTRLTVL.

This clone has more than one count but fewer than ten. CDR3 sequence: CATSRGMAVLNYGYTF. CDR3 DNA: TGTGCCACCAGCAGAGGAATGGCAGTCCTTAACTATGGCTACACCTTC. V usage is TRBV15 and J usage is TRBJ1-2; no clear D gene. The V end was cut by 1 base, the J end by 1 base, with 13 bases between. CDR3 length: 16 amino acids. Germline CDR1 is LNHNV and CDR2 is YYDKDF (reference sequence).

The genes are TRBV7-2 and TRBJ2-4, with 9 bases identical to TRBD2. This CDR3 has 15 residues. The germline gives CDR1 SGHTA, CDR2 FQGNSA. V shed 0 bases and J 5 bases; nucleotides not matched to a gene: 2. CDR3 residues: CASSLARTSENIQYF. The CDR3 DNA reads as TGTGCCAGCAGCTTAGCAAGGACTAGCGAAAACATTCAGTACTTC.

V and J are TRBV5-1 and TRBJ2-1; 7 positions agree with TRBD1. The CDR3 consists of 15 residues. The V and J ends lost 2 bases and 7 bases, in that order; junction bases with no gene match: 9. Per the germline V gene, CDR1 is SGHRS and CDR2 is YFSETQ. The CDR3 protein is CASSFIEQGVNEQFF. CDR3 in DNA: TGCGCCAGCAGCTTTATTGAGCAGGGGGTGAATGAGCAGTTCTTC.